The T cell receptor (beta chain) described here comes from a study of cytomegalovirus exposure and HLA in healthy donors. For the study at large: In a later analysis, the roughly 120 validation repertoires were reported to have used the same platform as the roughly 730 first-cohort repertoires.

Separate from the approximately 670-subject first cohort was the roughly 130-subject validation cohort, to which the donors belonged. Clones were sequenced by immunoSEQ multiplex PCR, and TCRdb holds only the in-frame ones, with some missing. The sample gives about 79,000 clones, 93% of which show up once; 3.6% is in the top ten. There are 13 residues in the CDR3. Trimming removed 2 bases from V and 4 bases from J, with 9 bases in between. CDR1 is WSHSY, CDR2 SAAADI, per germline. Within the sample, this clone is medium-sized. Its target is not known. Findings and limits, study-wide: Some TCR beta chains (around 160 of them) were listed as cytomegalovirus-associated. The authors confirmed in vitro that a few CMV-associated chains were specific for CMV antigens.

The V gene is TRBV10-2, the J gene TRBJ2-7; tentatively, D is TRBD1 (5 bases). Sequenced input: PBMCs. The sequence came from a woman aged 25 to 39 in good health and CMV-seronegative. The CDR3 coding sequence is TGCGCCAGCAGTGAGGGCAGGGATTACGAGCAGTACTTC. Protein sequence: CASSEGRDYEQYF.